The 25 T cell receptor beta chains below come from one sample, sequenced in a study of OX40 agonist ivuxolimab in advanced cancers. The assay was immunoSEQ multiplex PCR, and TCRdb's table has in-frame clones only and misses some. The repertoire includes around 21,000 clones, 80% to 90% of them detected once, and over 12% sits in the top ten. Sequenced here: CD4+ or CD8+ T cells sorted from blood, sampled in a trial of the OX40 agonist ivuxolimab. The origin of the receptors is an adult with an advanced solid tumor such as melanoma, head and neck, liver or kidney cancer.

The gene calls are TRBV6-5 and TRBJ1-1; tentative D call: TRBD1 (5 bases). This CDR3 region has 14 residues. Looked up from germline, CDR1 is MNHEY and CDR2 is SVGAGI. V was cut by 5 bases and J by 0 bases, with 10 bases left in between. CDR3 loop: CASSTTGMNTEAFF. In nucleotides, the CDR3 is TGTGCCAGCAGTACTACAGGTATGAACACTGAAGCTTTCTTT.

The chain couples TRBV11-2 to TRBJ2-1; 16 bases fit TRBD2. The CDR3 length is 17 residues. The trim removed 5 bases at V and 12 bases at J, leaving 13 bases unmatched. The germline V gene encodes CDR1 SGHAT and CDR2 FQNNGV. This CDR3 reads CASSPTGTSGGAGRQFF. The CDR3 DNA is TGTGCCAGCAGCCCTACCGGGACTAGCGGGGGGGCCGGACGGCAGTTCTTC.

V and J are TRBV5-6 and TRBJ2-1; D assignment may be TRBD1 or TRBD2 (5 bases each). There are 15 residues in the CDR3. V lost 3 bases and J lost 4, with 14 bases in between. Per germline, CDR1 SGHDT and CDR2 YYEEEE. CDR3 sequence reads: CASSSGTLDYNEQFF. As DNA, the CDR3 is TGTGCCAGCAGCTCCGGGACCCTAGATTACAATGAGCAGTTCTTC.

J is TRBJ2-1 and V is TRBV10-1; D is unresolved. V shed 0 bases and J shed 7 bases, with 7 bases lying between them. CDR1 is WNHNN and CDR2 is SYGVQD in the germline V gene (reference sequence). CDR3 length: 13 residues. The CDR3 bases are TGCGCCAGCAGTGAGTCCTGGGGAAATGAGCAGTTCTTC. It yields the protein CASSESWGNEQFF.

The chain joins TRBV19 to TRBJ1-6; 9 nucleotides align to TRBD1. There are 16 residues in the CDR3. V lost 7 bases to trimming and J lost 2 bases; unmatched junction nucleotides: 6. Germline lookup yields CDR1 LNHDA and CDR2 SQIVND (reference sequence). The CDR3 bases are TGTGCCAGTACCAGGACAGGGGTGGCCTATAATTCACCCCTCCACTTT. Protein product: CASTRTGVAYNSPLHF.

The J gene is TRBJ1-1, the V gene TRBV25-1; weak D call: TRBD1 (6 bases). This CDR3 has 13 residues. V lost 1 base and J 8 bases, leaving 11 bases between the germline ends. Germline-derived CDR1 and CDR2 are MGHDK and SYGVNS. Written as DNA, the CDR3 is TGTGCCAGCAGTGAATGGACAGTTGACGAAGCTTTCTTT. It encodes CASSEWTVDEAFF.

V is TRBV10-3 and J is TRBJ1-2; D remains ambiguous. The CDR3 loop spans 13 amino acids. V shed 7 bases and J shed 2 bases, with 11 bases lying between them. Germline V lookup: CDR1 ENHRY, CDR2 SYGVKD. The DNA for the CDR3 is TGTGCCATCACCCGAGACAAAAACTATGGCTACACCTTC. It encodes CAITRDKNYGYTF.

The rearrangement uses TRBV27 and TRBJ1-5, with D possibly being TRBD1 (5 bases). Germline lookup yields CDR1 MNHEY and CDR2 SMNVEV (reference sequence). V was clipped by 3 bases and J by 9 bases, with 15 bases between them. The CDR3 is 14 residues long. The CDR3 sequence is CASSFAGPPGPQHF. The CDR3 region has the DNA TGTGCCAGCAGTTTCGCGGGGCCCCCAGGGCCCCAGCATTTT.

This chain uses TRBV5-1 with TRBJ2-1, with a tentative D call TRBD2 (5 bases). Looked up from germline, CDR1 is SGHRS and CDR2 is YFSETQ. V was trimmed by 0 bases and J by 0 bases, leaving 13 bases between them. The CDR3 spans 17 residues. The CDR3, as DNA: TGCGCCAGCAGCTTGGCTCTGCGGGCAAGCTCCTACAATGAGCAGTTCTTC. This sequence encodes CASSLALRASSYNEQFF.

The chain links TRBV6-6 to TRBJ1-2; no firm D call. V was cut by 3 bases and J by 6 bases, with 11 bases left in between. Germline lookup yields CDR1 MNHNY and CDR2 SVGAGI (reference sequence). This CDR3 is 13 amino acids long. CDR3 loop: CASSYGKEDGYTF. Written as DNA, the CDR3 is TGTGCCAGCAGTTATGGGAAGGAGGATGGCTACACCTTC.

This rearrangement joins TRBV27 to TRBJ2-1, with a tentative D call TRBD1 (6 bases). CDR1 and CDR2 (germline): MNHEY, SMNVEV (reference sequence). V dropped 2 bases and J dropped 6 bases, with 11 bases sitting between them. This CDR3 spans 14 amino acids. This CDR3 is CASSLDDRPNEQFF. The CDR3 DNA reads as TGTGCCAGCAGTTTAGATGACAGGCCCAATGAGCAGTTCTTC.

The count of this clone is one. This sequence joins TRBV7-2 and TRBJ2-2; 7 bases line up with TRBD2. Trimming took 5 bases from V and 6 from J; bases not matched to a gene: 9. The V gene's germline CDR1 is SGHTA and CDR2 FQGNSA. The CDR3 consists of 15 residues. The CDR3 sequence: CASSRDPGRAGELFF. The CDR3 DNA sequence: TGTGCCAGCAGCCGAGACCCTGGGAGGGCCGGGGAGCTGTTTTTT. The full variable domain, its missing parts supplied by reference TRBV7-2 and TRBJ2-2, is GAGVSQSPSNKVTEKGKDVELRCDPISGHTALYWYRQSLGQGLEFLIYFQGNSAPDKSGLPSDRFSAERTGGSVSTLTIQRTQQEDSAVYLCASSRDPGRAGELFFGEGSRLTVL.

This chain joins TRBV5-1 and TRBJ1-2; D gene uncertain. This CDR3 is built from 15 residues. V lost 0 bases and J 5 bases, leaving 14 bases between the germline ends. Per the germline V gene, CDR1 is SGHRS and CDR2 is YFSETQ. DNA for the CDR3: TGCGCCAGCAGCTTGGTGTCCGCCCAAGGGTATGGCTACACCTTC. It yields the protein CASSLVSAQGYGYTF. Using reference TRBV5-1 and TRBJ1-2 for the parts outside the CDR3, the full variable domain is KAGVTQTPRYLIKTRGQQVTLSCSPISGHRSVSWYQQTPGQGLQFLFEYFSETQRNKGNFPGRFSGRQFSNSRSEMNVSTLELGDSALYLCASSLVSAQGYGYTFGSGTRLTVV.

Remarks on this clone: A junction end diverges from the germline sequence, so it may reflect a read error. The chain joins TRBV7-3 to TRBJ2-3; 13 bases are shared with TRBD2. The germline CDR1 and CDR2 sequences are SGHTA and FQGTGA. The CDR3 is 16 amino acids. CDR3 sequence (DNA): TGTGCCAGCAGCTTATTCGGGACTAGCGGGACAGATGCGCAGTATTTT. It translates to CASSLFGTSGTDAQYF.

The chain recombines TRBV11-1 with TRBJ2-7; D possibly corresponds to TRBD1 (5 bases). The germline V and J ends were trimmed by 6 bases and 0 bases, with 9 bases remaining between them. CDR1 is SGHAT and CDR2 is FQDESV in the germline V gene (reference sequence). This CDR3 is 13 amino acids long. CDR3 region: CASRGQNSYEQYF. The DNA of the CDR3 is TGTGCCAGCAGGGGGCAGAACTCCTACGAGCAGTACTTC. The whole variable domain, filled in from reference TRBV11-1 and TRBJ2-7, reads EAEVAQSPRYKITEKSQAVAFWCDPISGHATLYWYRQILGQGPELLVQFQDESVVDDSQLPKDRFSAERLKGVDSTLKIQPAELGDSAMYLCASRGQNSYEQYFGPGTRLTVT.

The genes are TRBV28 and TRBJ1-1; tentative D call: TRBD1 (5 bases). The germline V gene encodes CDR1 MDHEN and CDR2 SYDVKM. Trimming took 8 bases from V and 3 from J, leaving 13 bases between them. This CDR3 is built from 13 residues. The CDR3 loop reads CASPGTGDTEAFF. CDR3 DNA sequence: TGTGCCAGCCCGGGGACCGGCGACACTGAAGCTTTCTTT.

The rearrangement links TRBV4-1 to TRBJ2-7; TRBD2 aligns across 12 bases. V lost 4 bases and J lost 2; bases outside the gene matches: 3. Germline CDR1 reads MGHRA; CDR2 reads YSYEKL. This CDR3 has 15 amino acids. The CDR3 bases are TGCGCCAGCAGCCGGACTAGCGGGGCTACCTACGAGCAGTACTTC. This encodes CASSRTSGATYEQYF.

The table lists this clone with a few counts. The chain couples TRBV10-2 to TRBJ1-3, with D perhaps matching TRBD1 (6 bases). The CDR3 has 16 amino acids. Germline loops: CDR1 WSHSY, CDR2 SAAADI. Trimming took off 3 bases at V and 1 base at J, with 13 bases between the two ends. The CDR3 region is CASSDRRGASGNTIYF. The CDR3 bases are TGCGCCAGCAGTGATCGCCGGGGGGCTTCTGGAAACACCATATATTTT.

About this clone: Other DNA sequences from this sample encode an identical CDR3 as well. CDR3: CASRESSGNTIYF. CDR3 bases: TGTGCCAGCAGGGAGAGCTCTGGAAACACCATATATTTT. The gene calls are TRBV6-5 and TRBJ1-3; D is unclear. CDR3 length equals 13 residues. Trimming pared 6 bases from V and 0 bases from J, leaving 6 bases between. Germline V gene data show CDR1 as MNHEY and CDR2 as SVGAGI.

The chain has TRBV28 and TRBJ1-3, with D uncertain. This CDR3 has 16 residues. The germline CDR1 and CDR2 sequences are MDHEN and SYDVKM. V was cut by 5 bases and J by 0 bases, with 14 bases left in between. The CDR3 nucleotides are TGTGCCAGCAGTCCCCTGGGGAAAAGCTCTGGAAACACCATATATTTT. Its protein is CASSPLGKSSGNTIYF.

The chain carries TRBV5-1 and TRBJ2-1, with 9 nucleotides matching TRBD2. Germline V gene lookup returns CDR1 SGHRS and CDR2 YFSETQ. The CDR3 sequence is 14 residues long. V dropped 4 bases and J dropped 4; count of bases not matched to a gene: 3. The CDR3, as DNA: TGCGCCAGCAGCCCGCTAGCGGGATACAATGAGCAGTTCTTC. This encodes CASSPLAGYNEQFF. Full variable domain (missing parts from reference TRBV5-1 and TRBJ2-1): KAGVTQTPRYLIKTRGQQVTLSCSPISGHRSVSWYQQTPGQGLQFLFEYFSETQRNKGNFPGRFSGRQFSNSRSEMNVSTLELGDSALYLCASSPLAGYNEQFFGPGTRLTVL.

Concerning this clone: Mismatch with germline at one junction end may stem from a read error. The V gene is TRBV2, the J gene TRBJ1-2; D is perhaps TRBD1 (6 bases). The length of the CDR3 is 14 residues. Germline V gives CDR1 SNHLY, CDR2 FYNNEI. CDR3 amino acids: CASSDAEGGQAPSF. The CDR3 DNA is TGTGCCAGCAGTGACGCCGAGGGGGGCCAGGCCCCCTCCTTC.

The gene calls are TRBV15 and TRBJ2-1; D is undetermined. CDR1 and CDR2 (germline): LNHNV, YYDKDF (reference sequence). This CDR3 has 14 residues. V was clipped by 0 bases and J by 3 bases, with 6 bases between them. The CDR3, as DNA: TGTGCCACCAGCAGAGATTTGGTCTACAATGAGCAGTTCTTC. It is translated as CATSRDLVYNEQFF.

This clone was counted once. CDR3 region: CASSFRLRTQYF. CDR3 DNA sequence: TGTGCCAGCAGTTTCCGGCTACGTACGCAGTATTTT. The V gene is TRBV28, the J gene TRBJ2-3; D is uncertain. The CDR3 extends over 12 amino acids. The V end lost 3 bases, the J end lost 8 bases, and 9 bases lay between the germline ends. From germline, CDR1 is MDHEN and CDR2 SYDVKM.

This chain connects TRBV5-1 to TRBJ2-7, with TRBD2 matching over 9 bases. The CDR3 is 15 residues long. CDR1 SGHRS and CDR2 YFSETQ come from the germline V gene. Unmatched junction bases numbered 6, after V lost 2 bases and J lost 3 bases. The CDR3 DNA follows: TGCGCCAGCAGCTTACAAAGCGGGGGGCACTACGAGCAGTACTTC. Protein product: CASSLQSGGHYEQYF.